The clone carrying this TCR beta chain was picked up many times. Its specificity is unknown. TCRdb processed the 5' RACE reads anew with MiXCR; each CDR3 protein has one entry. Seen here are around 510,000 distinct CDR3 sequences, about 20% observed once, and the top ten hold around 7.7%. The sample belongs to a study of T-cell memory formation after mild COVID-19. The study's findings and limits: Contracting clones from day 15 to 85 showed balanced CD4/CD8; later expanders favored CD4+.

The CDR3 is 16 amino acids. Germline CDR1 reads SGHRS; CDR2 reads YFSETQ. With 0 bases removed from V and 2 bases from J, the gap between germline ends came to 14 bases. The clonotype comes from an adult woman who had mild COVID-19 (a few samples of this study predate the infection). Cell type and time point are not known. Source material: PBMCs or a T cell subset sorted from them (not recorded which). The rearrangement joins TRBV5-1 to TRBJ1-2, with D possibly being TRBD1 (5 bases). CDR3 region: CASSLASGADNYGYTF. The CDR3 nucleotides are TGCGCCAGCAGCTTGGCCAGTGGGGCAGACAACTATGGCTACACCTTC. The full variable domain, in which reference TRBV5-1 and TRBJ1-2 provide the parts outside the CDR3, is KAGVTQTPRYLIKTRGQQVTLSCSPISGHRSVSWYQQTPGQGLQFLFEYFSETQRNKGNFPGRFSGRQFSNSRSEMNVSTLELGDSALYLCASSLASGADNYGYTFGSGTRLTVV.